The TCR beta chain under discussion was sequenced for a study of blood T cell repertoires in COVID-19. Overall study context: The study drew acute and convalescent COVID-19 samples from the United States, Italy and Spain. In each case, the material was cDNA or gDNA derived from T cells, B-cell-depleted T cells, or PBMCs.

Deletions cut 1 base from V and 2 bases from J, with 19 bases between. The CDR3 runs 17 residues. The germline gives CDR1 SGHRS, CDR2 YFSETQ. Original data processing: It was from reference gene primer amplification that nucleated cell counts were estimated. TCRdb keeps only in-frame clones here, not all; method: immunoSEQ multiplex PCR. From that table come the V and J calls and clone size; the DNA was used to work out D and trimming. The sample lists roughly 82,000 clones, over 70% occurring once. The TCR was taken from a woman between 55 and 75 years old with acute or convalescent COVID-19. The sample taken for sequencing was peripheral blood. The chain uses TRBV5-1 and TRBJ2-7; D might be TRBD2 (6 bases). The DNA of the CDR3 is TGCGCCAGCAGCTTGAGTTCTTGGGGGACTCGACCCTACGAGCAGTACTTC. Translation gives CASSLSSWGTRPYEQYF.